The 13 T cell receptor beta chains reported below all come from one sample, sequenced in a study of cytomegalovirus exposure and HLA in healthy donors. Vbeta (60) and Jbeta (13) primers were used in the PCR. Profiling relied on immunoSEQ multiplex PCR, and the TCRdb table lists in-frame clones only, not all of them. The table records 150,000 or so clones, 80% of them present only once. The sequenced sample consisted of PBMCs. These receptors originate from a man under 40 in good health and CMV-seropositive.

This clone was seen a few times. The chain links TRBV4-1 to TRBJ2-1; maybe TRBD2 (7 bases). The germline V gene encodes CDR1 MGHRA and CDR2 YSYEKL. Trimming took 4 bases from V and 0 from J, leaving 16 bases between them. This CDR3 is built from 17 residues. CDR3 sequence (DNA): TGCGCCAGCAGCCTTGGACAGACTAGCTACTCCTACAATGAGCAGTTCTTC. Its translation: CASSLGQTSYSYNEQFF.

The chain uses TRBV10-3 and TRBJ2-7; 7 nucleotides agree with TRBD1. V trimming: 6 bases; J trimming: 0 bases; junction bases outside the gene matches: 8. This CDR3 comprises 15 residues. Germline V gene lookup returns CDR1 ENHRY and CDR2 SYGVKD. In DNA form, the CDR3 reads TGTGCCATCAGACCGGGACAGTTATACTCCTACGAGCAGTACTTC. Protein: CAIRPGQLYSYEQYF.

Here the CDR3 reads CASSSDRTNEKLFF. The CDR3 region has the DNA TGTGCCAGCAGCTCGGACAGAACTAATGAAAAACTGTTTTTT. This chain uses TRBV7-8 with TRBJ1-4, with a possible D match to TRBD1 (6 bases). The germline V and J ends were trimmed by 4 bases and 1 base, with 7 bases remaining between them. Germline loops: CDR1 SGHVS, CDR2 FQNEAQ. This CDR3 spans 14 amino acids.

This sequence joins TRBV7-3 and TRBJ1-2; 9 bases match TRBD1. Germline trimming cut 5 bases from V and 9 bases from J; bases unmatched to any gene: 7. The germline gives CDR1 SGHTA, CDR2 FQGTGA. The CDR3 has 13 amino acids. CDR3 nucleotides: TGTGCCAGCAGCGCCGGACAGGGGAATAGCTACACCTTC. Translating it yields CASSAGQGNSYTF.

The chain is built from TRBV5-1 and TRBJ2-5, with a weak D call TRBD2 (6 bases). V was cut by 6 bases and J by 5 bases, with 20 bases left in between. Germline lookup yields CDR1 SGHRS and CDR2 YFSETQ. This CDR3 region has 15 residues. The CDR3 nucleotides are TGCGCCAGCAAAGCCCCGGGTGCAGGGAGGGAGACCCAGTACTTC. This gives the protein CASKAPGAGRETQYF.

This chain joins TRBV28 and TRBJ2-5; TRBD2 matches at 11 bases. J gave up 8 bases and V 3 bases, and 11 bases lay outside the gene matches. The germline CDR1 and CDR2 sequences are MDHEN and SYDVKM. The length of the CDR3 is 16 residues. CDR3 sequence reads: CASSLGAGTSGQTQYF. CDR3 nucleotide sequence: TGTGCCAGCAGTTTGGGTGCCGGGACTAGCGGACAAACCCAGTACTTC.

The chain is built from TRBV30 and TRBJ1-3; D is undetermined. Germline V gives CDR1 GTSNPN, CDR2 SVGIG (reference sequence). Trimming took off 4 bases at V and 3 bases at J, with 7 bases between the two ends. The CDR3 covers 12 residues. CDR3 loop: CAWTSGGNTIYF. In DNA form, the CDR3 reads TGTGCCTGGACGAGCGGTGGAAACACCATATATTTT.

This clone was picked up a small number of times. The chain is built from TRBV28 and TRBJ2-7; a weak D match, TRBD1 (6 bases). This CDR3 has 15 residues. V gave up 6 bases and J gave up 0 bases, with 15 bases separating them. The germline CDR1 and CDR2 sequences are MDHEN and SYDVKM. CDR3 residues: CASRAGTRGSYEQYF. CDR3 DNA: TGTGCCAGCAGGGCCGGGACCAGGGGCTCCTACGAGCAGTACTTC.

This clone was recorded once. The V gene is TRBV4-1, the J gene TRBJ2-5, with D perhaps matching TRBD2 (5 bases). The CDR3 loop spans 14 amino acids. Germline lookup yields CDR1 MGHRA and CDR2 YSYEKL. Deletions cut 1 base from V and 3 bases from J, with 9 bases between. CDR3 in amino acids: CASSQGEAEETQYF. CDR3 coding DNA: TGCGCCAGCAGCCAAGGGGAAGCGGAAGAGACCCAGTACTTC.

The chain is built from TRBV7-3 and TRBJ2-1, with 12 bases matching TRBD2. Germline V lookup: CDR1 SGHTA, CDR2 FQGTGA. Trimming cost V 3 bases and J 15 bases; bases outside gene matches: 15. The CDR3 contains 16 residues. CDR3 protein: CASSFSLSLAGGPWFF. CDR3 in DNA: TGTGCCAGCAGCTTCTCCCTTTCTCTAGCGGGAGGGCCCTGGTTCTTC.

CDR3 nucleotides: TGTGCCAGCAGGGACGACAGCCGTCGGGCTTTCTTT. Translation: CASRDDSRRAFF. The gene calls are TRBV2 and TRBJ1-1; D is possibly TRBD1 (5 bases). Trimming removed 6 bases at V and 11 bases at J, with 16 bases between. The CDR3 covers 12 residues. Germline V gives CDR1 SNHLY, CDR2 FYNNEI.

The CDR3: CASSERGHQPGHQPQHF. The CDR3, as DNA: TGTGCCAGCAGCGAGAGGGGACACCAACCGGGCCATCAGCCCCAGCATTTT. This sequence joins TRBV9 and TRBJ1-5; a possible D gene is TRBD1 (6 bases). CDR3 length equals 17 residues. CDR1 is SGDLS, CDR2 YYNGEE, per germline. Trimming shortened V by 3 bases and J by 5 bases, and 21 bases separated the two germline ends.

The chain links TRBV5-5 to TRBJ1-5; a possible D gene is TRBD1 (6 bases). Germline V gene lookup returns CDR1 SGHKS and CDR2 YYEKEE (reference sequence). CDR3 length equals 14 residues. Trimming stripped 3 bases from V and 6 bases from J, with 13 bases between. CDR3: CASSSLGGIQPQHF. The CDR3 bases are TGTGCCAGCAGCTCCCTTGGGGGCATTCAGCCCCAGCATTTT.